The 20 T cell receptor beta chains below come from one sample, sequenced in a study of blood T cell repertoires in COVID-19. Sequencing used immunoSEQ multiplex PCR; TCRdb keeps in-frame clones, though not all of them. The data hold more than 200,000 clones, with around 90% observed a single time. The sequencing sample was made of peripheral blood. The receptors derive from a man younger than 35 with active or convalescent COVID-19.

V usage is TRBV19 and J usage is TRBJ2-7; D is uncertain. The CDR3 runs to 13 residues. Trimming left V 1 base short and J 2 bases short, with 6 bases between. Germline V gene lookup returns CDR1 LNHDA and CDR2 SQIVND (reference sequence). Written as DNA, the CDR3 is TGTGCCAGTAGTATAGGAGCCACCTACGAGCAGTACTTC. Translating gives CASSIGATYEQYF.

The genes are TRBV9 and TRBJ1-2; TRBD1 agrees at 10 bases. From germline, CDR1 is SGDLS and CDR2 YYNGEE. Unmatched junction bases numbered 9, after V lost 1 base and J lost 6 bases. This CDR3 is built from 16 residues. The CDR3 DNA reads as TGTGCCAGCAGCGTAAGGGGAGGGACAGGGGATCATGGCTACACCTTC. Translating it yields CASSVRGGTGDHGYTF. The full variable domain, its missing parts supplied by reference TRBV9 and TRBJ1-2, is DSGVTQTPKHLITATGQRVTLRCSPRSGDLSVYWYQQSLDQGLQFLIQYYNGEERAKGNILERFSAQQFPDLHSELNLSSLELGDSALYFCASSVRGGTGDHGYTFGSGTRLTVV.

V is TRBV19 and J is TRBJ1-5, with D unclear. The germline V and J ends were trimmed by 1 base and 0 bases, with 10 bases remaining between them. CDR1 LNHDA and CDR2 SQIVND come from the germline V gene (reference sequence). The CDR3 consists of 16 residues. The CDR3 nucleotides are TGTGCCAGTAGTATAGTTAGGACTTATAGCAATCAGCCCCAGCATTTT. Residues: CASSIVRTYSNQPQHF.

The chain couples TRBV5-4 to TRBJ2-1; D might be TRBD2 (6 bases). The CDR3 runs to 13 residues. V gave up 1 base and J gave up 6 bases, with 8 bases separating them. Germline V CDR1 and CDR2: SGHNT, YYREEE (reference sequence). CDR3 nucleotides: TGTGCCAGCAGCTTGCGCGGGGCCAATGAGCAGTTCTTC. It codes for CASSLRGANEQFF.

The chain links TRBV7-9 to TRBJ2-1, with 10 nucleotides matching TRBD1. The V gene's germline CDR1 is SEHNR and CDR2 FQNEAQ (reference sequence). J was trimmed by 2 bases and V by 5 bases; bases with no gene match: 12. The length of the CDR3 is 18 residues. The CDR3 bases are TGTGCCAGCAGCCAAATACCCCGCGGGACAGGGGCCTACAATGAGCAGTTCTTC. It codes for CASSQIPRGTGAYNEQFF.

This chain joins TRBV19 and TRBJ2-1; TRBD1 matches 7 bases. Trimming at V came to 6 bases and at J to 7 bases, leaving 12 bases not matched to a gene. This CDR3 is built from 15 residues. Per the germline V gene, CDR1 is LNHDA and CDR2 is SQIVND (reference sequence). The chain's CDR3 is CASRTRQGVRNEQFF. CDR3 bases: TGTGCCAGTAGGACACGACAGGGAGTTAGGAATGAGCAGTTCTTC.

CDR3 protein: CASSYRSGGNIQYF. The CDR3 DNA sequence: TGTGCCAGCAGTTACCGGTCAGGGGGAAACATTCAGTACTTC. The chain joins TRBV6-5 to TRBJ2-4; 7 bases are a match to TRBD1. The germline V gene has CDR1 MNHEY and CDR2 SVGAGI. With V trimmed by 2 bases and J by 6 bases, 4 bases remained unmatched. The length of the CDR3 is 14 residues.

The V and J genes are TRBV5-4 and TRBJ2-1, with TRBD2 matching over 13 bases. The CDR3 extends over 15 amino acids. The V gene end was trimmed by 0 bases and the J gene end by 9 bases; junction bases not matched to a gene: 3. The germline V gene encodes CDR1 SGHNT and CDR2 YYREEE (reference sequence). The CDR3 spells CASSLGLAGGIEQFF. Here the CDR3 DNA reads TGTGCCAGCAGCTTGGGACTAGCGGGAGGTATTGAGCAGTTCTTC.

The CDR3 nucleotides read TGTGCCAGCAGCCAAGTAGGCTACATGGCGGGCGAGCAGTACTTC. As protein: CASSQVGYMAGEQYF. The rearrangement joins TRBV14 to TRBJ2-7; D might be TRBD2 (5 bases). The CDR3 runs to 15 residues. Germline CDR1 SGHDN, CDR2 FVKESK. V dropped 1 base and J dropped 6 bases, with 16 bases sitting between them.

Here the CDR3 reads CASRTGESQPQHF. As DNA, the CDR3 is TGTGCCAGCAGAACAGGGGAATCTCAGCCCCAGCATTTT. This chain joins TRBV6-5 and TRBJ1-5, with 7 bases that match TRBD1. The CDR3 runs to 13 residues. The germline CDR1 and CDR2 sequences are MNHEY and SVGAGI. The V gene end was trimmed by 6 bases and the J gene end by 6 bases; junction bases not matched to a gene: 5.

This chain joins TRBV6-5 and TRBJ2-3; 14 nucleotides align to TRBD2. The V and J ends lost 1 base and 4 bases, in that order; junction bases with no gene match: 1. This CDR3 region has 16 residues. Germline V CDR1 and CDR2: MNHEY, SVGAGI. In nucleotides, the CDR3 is TGTGCCAGCAGTTACTGGGGACTAGCGGGGGCAGATACGCAGTATTTT. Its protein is CASSYWGLAGADTQYF.

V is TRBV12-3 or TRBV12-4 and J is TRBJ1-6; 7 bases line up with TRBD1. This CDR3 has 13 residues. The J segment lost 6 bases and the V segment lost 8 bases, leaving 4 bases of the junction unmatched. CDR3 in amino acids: CASRRQGNSPLHF. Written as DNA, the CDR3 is TGTGCCAGCCGAAGACAGGGTAATTCACCCCTCCACTTT.

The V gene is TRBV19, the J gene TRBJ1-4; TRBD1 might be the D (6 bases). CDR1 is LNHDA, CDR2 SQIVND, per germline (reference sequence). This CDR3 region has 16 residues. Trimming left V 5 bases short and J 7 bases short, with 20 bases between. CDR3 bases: TGTGCCAGTAGTCCCCGAGGGGGGGATCCGAGTGAAAAACTGTTTTTT. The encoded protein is CASSPRGGDPSEKLFF.

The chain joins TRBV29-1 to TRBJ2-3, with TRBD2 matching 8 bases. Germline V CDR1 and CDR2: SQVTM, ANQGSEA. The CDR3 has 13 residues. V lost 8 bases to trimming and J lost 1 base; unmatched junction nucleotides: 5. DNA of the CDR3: TGCAGCACCGGGACTAGAGGCACAGATACGCAGTATTTT. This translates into CSTGTRGTDTQYF.

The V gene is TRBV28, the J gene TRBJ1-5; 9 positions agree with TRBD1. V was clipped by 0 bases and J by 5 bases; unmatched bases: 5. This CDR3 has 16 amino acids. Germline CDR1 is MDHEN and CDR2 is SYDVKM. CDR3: CASSLWGQGGYQPQHF. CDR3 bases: TGTGCCAGCAGTTTATGGGGACAGGGTGGTTATCAGCCCCAGCATTTT.

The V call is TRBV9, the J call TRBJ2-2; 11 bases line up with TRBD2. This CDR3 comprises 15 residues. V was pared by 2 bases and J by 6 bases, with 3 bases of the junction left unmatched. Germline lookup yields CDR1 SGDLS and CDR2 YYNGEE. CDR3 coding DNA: TGTGCCAGCAGCGTCTCGGGACTAGCGGCCGGGGAGCTGTTTTTT. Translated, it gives CASSVSGLAAGELFF.

CDR3: CSGGRGGFSNTEAFF. CDR3 nucleotide sequence: TGCAGCGGTGGACGGGGGGGATTCTCGAACACTGAAGCTTTCTTT. This chain joins TRBV29-1 and TRBJ1-1; D perhaps matches TRBD1 (5 bases). The ends were cut back, 7 bases at V and 1 base at J, with 19 bases in the middle. Germline-derived CDR1 and CDR2 are SQVTM and ANQGSEA. The length of the CDR3 is 15 residues.

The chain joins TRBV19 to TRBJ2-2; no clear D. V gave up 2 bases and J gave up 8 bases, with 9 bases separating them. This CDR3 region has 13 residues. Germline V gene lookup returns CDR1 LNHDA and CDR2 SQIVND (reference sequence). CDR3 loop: CASSIPPSGELFF. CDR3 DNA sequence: TGTGCCAGTAGTATACCCCCCTCTGGGGAGCTGTTTTTT.

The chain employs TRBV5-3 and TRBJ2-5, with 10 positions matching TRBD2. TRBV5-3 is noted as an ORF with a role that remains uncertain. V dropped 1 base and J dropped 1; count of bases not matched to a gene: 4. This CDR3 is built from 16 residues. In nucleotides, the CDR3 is TGTGCCAGAAGCTTGCTAGCGGGGGAGCCCCAAGAGACCCAGTACTTC. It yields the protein CARSLLAGEPQETQYF.

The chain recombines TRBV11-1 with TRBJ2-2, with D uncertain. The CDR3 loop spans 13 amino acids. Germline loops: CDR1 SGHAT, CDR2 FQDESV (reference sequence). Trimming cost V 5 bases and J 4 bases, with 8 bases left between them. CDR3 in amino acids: CASSILSTGELFF. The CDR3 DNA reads TGTGCCAGCAGCATTCTTAGCACCGGGGAGCTGTTTTTT.